This TCR beta chain was identified during a study of blood T cell repertoires in COVID-19. Study-wide context: Samples came from the United States, Italy and Spain, spanning acute and convalescent COVID-19.

Under the authors' procedure: Estimation of nucleated cell counts relied on the amplification of reference gene primers. TCRdb's copy holds only in-frame clones and misses some; the assay was immunoSEQ multiplex PCR. V, J and clone size are those of that table, while D and trimming were read from the DNA. Among roughly 100,000 clones, about 90% were seen once, and the ten largest hold approximately 3.5%. The CDR3 extends over 15 amino acids. Trimming removed 4 bases from V and 4 bases from J, with 16 bases in between. Germline loops: CDR1 SNHLY, CDR2 FYNNEI. Sequenced input: peripheral blood. The sequence was obtained from a woman aged 55-75 years with acute or convalescent COVID-19. The chain is built from TRBV2 and TRBJ1-2; D is unclear. The CDR3 reads CASSGSAAQLYGYTF. The DNA of the CDR3 is TGTGCCAGCAGTGGATCCGCGGCCCAGCTCTATGGCTACACCTTC.